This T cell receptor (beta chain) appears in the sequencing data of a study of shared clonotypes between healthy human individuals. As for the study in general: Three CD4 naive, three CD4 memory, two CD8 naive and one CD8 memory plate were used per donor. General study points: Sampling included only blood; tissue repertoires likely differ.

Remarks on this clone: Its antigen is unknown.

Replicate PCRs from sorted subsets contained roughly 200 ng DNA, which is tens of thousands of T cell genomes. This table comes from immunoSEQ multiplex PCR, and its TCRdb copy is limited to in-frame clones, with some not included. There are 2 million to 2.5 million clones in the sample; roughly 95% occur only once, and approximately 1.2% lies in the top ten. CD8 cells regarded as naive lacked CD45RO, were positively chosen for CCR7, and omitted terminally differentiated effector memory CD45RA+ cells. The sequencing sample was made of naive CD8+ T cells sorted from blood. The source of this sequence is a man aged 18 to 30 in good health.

For the CDR3, the DNA is TGTGCCATCAGCGCCGGGACAGCGGCTTTCTTT. Its translation is CAISAGTAAFF. V is TRBV10-3 and J is TRBJ1-1; TRBD1 matches at 7 bases. With V trimmed by 6 bases and J by 11 bases, 6 bases remained unmatched. Germline V gives CDR1 ENHRY, CDR2 SYGVKD. The CDR3 consists of 11 residues.